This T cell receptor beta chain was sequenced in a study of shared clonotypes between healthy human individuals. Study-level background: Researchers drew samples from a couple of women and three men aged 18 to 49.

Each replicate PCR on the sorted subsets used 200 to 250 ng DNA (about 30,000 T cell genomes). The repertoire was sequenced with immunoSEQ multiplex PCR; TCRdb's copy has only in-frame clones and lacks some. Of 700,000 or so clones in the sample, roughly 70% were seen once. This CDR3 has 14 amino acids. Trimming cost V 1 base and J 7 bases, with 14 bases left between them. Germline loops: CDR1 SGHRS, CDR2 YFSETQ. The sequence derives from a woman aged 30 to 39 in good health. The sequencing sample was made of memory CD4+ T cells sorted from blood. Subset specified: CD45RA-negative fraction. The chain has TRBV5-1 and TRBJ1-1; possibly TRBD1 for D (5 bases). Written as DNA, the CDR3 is TGCGCCAGCAGCTTGACCGGGCCAAGGGGTGAAGCTTTCTTT. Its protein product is CASSLTGPRGEAFF.